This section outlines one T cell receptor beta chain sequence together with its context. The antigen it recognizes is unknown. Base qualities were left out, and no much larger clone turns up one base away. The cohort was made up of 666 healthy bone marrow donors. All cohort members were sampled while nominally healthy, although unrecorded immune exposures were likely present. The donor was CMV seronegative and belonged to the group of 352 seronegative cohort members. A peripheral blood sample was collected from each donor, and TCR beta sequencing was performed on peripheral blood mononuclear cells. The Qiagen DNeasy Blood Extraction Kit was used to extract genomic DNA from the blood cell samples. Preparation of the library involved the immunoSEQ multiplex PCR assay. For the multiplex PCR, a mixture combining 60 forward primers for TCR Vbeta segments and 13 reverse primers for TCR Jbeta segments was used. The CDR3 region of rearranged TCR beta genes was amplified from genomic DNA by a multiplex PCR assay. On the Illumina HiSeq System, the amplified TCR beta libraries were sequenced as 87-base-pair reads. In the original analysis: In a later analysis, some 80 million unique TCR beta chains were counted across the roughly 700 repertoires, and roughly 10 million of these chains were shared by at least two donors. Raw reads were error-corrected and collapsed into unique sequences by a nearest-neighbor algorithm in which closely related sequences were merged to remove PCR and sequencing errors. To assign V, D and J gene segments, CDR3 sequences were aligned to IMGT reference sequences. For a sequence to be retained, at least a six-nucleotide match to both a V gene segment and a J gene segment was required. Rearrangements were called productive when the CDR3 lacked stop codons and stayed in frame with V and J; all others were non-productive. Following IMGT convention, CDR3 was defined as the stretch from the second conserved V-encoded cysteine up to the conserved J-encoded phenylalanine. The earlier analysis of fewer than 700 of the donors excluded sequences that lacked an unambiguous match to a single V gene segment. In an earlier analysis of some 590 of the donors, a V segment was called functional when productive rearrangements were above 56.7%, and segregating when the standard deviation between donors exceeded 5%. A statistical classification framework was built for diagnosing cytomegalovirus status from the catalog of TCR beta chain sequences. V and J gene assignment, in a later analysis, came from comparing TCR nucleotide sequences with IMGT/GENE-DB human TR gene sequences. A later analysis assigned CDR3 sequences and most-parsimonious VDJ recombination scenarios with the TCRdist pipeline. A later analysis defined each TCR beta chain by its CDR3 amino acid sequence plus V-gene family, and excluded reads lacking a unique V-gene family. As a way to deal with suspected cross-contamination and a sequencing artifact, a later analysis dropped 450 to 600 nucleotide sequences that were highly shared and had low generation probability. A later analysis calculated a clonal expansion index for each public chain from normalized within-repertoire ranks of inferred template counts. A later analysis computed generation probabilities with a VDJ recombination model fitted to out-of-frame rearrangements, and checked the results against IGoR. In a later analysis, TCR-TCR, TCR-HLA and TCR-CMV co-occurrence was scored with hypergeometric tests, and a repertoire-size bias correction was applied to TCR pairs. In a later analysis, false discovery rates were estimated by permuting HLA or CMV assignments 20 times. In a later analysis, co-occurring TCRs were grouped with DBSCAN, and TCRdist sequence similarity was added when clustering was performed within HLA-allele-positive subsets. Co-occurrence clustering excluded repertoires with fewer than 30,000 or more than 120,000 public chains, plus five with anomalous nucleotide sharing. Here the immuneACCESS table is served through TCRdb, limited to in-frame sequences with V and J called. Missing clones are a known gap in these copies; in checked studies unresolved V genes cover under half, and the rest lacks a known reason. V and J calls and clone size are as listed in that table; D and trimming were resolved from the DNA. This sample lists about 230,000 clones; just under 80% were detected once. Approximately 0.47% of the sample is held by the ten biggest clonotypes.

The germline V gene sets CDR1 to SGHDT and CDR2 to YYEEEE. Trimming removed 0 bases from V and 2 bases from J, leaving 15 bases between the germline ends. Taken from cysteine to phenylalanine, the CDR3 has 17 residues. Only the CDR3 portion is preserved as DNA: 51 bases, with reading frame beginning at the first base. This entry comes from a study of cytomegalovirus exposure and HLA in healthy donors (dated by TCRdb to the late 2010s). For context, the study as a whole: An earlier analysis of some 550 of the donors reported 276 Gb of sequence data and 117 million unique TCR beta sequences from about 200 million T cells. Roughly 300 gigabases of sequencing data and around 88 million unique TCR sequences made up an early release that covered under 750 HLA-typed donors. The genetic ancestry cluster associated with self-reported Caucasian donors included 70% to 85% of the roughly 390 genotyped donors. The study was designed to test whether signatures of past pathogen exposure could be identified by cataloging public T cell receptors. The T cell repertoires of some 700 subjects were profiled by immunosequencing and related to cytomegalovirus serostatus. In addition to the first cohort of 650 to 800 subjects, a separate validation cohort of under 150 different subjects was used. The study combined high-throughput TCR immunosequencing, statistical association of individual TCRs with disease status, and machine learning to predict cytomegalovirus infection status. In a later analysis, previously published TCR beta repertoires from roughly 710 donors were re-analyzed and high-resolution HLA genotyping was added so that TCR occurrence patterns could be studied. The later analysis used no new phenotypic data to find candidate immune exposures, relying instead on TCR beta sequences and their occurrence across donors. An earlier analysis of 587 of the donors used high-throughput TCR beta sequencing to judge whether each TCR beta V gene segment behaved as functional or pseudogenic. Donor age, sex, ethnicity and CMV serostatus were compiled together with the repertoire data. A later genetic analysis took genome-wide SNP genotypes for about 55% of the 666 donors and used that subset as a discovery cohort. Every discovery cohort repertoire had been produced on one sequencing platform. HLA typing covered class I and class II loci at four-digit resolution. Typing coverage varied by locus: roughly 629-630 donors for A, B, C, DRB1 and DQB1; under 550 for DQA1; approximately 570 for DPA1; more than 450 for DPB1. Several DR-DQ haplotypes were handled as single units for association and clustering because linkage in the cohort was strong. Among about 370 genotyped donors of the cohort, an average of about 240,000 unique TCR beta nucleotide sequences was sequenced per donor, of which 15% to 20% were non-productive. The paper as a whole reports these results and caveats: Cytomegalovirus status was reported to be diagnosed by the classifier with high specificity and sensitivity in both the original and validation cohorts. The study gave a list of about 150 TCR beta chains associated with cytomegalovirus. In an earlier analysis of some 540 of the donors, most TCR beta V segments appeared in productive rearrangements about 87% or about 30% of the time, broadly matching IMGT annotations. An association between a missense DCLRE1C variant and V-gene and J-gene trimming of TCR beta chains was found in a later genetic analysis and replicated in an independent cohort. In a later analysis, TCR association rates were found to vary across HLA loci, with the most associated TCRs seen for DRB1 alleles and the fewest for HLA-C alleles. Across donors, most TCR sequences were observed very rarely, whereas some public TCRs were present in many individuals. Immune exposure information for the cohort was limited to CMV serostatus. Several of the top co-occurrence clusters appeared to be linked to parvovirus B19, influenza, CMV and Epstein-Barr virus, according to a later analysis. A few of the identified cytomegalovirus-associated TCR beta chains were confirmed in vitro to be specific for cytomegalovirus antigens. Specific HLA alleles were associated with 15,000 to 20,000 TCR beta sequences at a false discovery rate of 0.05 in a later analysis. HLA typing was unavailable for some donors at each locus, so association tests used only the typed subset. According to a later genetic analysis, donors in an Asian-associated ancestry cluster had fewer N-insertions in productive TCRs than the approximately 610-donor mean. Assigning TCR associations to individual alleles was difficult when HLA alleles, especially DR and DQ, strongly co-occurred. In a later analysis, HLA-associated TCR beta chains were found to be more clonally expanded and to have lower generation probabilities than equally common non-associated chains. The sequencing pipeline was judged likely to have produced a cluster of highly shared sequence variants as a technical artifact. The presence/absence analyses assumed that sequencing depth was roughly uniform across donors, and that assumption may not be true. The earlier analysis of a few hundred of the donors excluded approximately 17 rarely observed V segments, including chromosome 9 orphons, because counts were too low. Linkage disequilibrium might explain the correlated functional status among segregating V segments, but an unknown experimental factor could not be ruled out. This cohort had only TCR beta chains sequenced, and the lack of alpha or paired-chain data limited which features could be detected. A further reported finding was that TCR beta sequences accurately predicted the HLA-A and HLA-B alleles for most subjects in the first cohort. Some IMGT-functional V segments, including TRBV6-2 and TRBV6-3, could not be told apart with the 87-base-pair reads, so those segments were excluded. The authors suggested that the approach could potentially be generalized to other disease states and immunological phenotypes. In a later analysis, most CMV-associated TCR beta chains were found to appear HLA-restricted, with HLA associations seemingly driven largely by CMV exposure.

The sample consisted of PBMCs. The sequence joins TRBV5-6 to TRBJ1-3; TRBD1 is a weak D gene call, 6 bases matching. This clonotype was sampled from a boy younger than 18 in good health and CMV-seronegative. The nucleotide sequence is TGTGCCAGCAGCTTGGCTCATACAGGGAGCCCTGGAAACACCATATATTTT. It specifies CASSLAHTGSPGNTIYF. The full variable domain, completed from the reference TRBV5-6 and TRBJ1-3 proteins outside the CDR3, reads DAGVTQSPTHLIKTRGQQVTLRCSPKSGHDTVSWYQQALGQGPQFIFQYYEEEERQRGNFPDRFSGHQFPNYSSELNVNALLLGDSALYLCASSLAHTGSPGNTIYFGEGSWLTVV.